This T cell receptor beta chain emerged from a study of OX40 agonist ivuxolimab in advanced cancers. Profiled with immunoSEQ multiplex PCR; TCRdb holds only in-frame clones, not every one. The sample includes about 77,000 clones, around 90% seen only once; the top ten take 6.2%. The CDR3 covers 13 residues. The germline V gene has CDR1 SNHLY and CDR2 FYNNEI. The V and J ends lost 3 bases and 6 bases respectively, with 8 bases between them. Specimen: CD4+ or CD8+ T cells sorted from blood, collected in a trial of the OX40 agonist ivuxolimab. This receptor was obtained from an adult with an advanced solid tumor such as melanoma, head and neck, liver or kidney cancer. The chain joins TRBV2 to TRBJ2-2; D gene uncertain. The CDR3 loop is CASSDNLSGELFF. In DNA, the CDR3 is TGTGCCAGCAGTGACAATTTGTCCGGGGAGCTGTTTTTT.